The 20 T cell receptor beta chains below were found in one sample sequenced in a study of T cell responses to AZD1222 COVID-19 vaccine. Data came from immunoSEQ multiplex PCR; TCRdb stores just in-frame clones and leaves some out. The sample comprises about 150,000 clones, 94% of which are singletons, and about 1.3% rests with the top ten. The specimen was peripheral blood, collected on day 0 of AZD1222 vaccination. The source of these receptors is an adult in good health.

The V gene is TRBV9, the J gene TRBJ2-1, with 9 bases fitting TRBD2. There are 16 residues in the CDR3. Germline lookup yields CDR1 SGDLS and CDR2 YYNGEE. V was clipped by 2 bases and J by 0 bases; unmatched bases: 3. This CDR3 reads CASSVLSGSSYNEQFF. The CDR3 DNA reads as TGTGCCAGCAGCGTCCTTAGCGGGAGCTCCTACAATGAGCAGTTCTTC.

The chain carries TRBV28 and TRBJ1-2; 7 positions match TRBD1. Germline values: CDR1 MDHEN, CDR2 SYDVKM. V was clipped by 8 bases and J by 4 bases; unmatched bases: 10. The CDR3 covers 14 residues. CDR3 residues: CASRTGARTYGYTF. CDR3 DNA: TGTGCCAGCCGGACAGGCGCAAGAACCTATGGCTACACCTTC.

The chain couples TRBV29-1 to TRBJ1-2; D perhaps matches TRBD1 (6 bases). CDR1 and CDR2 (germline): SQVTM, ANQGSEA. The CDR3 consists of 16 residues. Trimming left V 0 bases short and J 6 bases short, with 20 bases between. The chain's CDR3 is CSVEDDGQHPTDGYTF. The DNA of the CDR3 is TGCAGCGTTGAAGATGATGGACAGCACCCGACGGATGGCTACACCTTC.

The CDR3 DNA sequence: TGCGCCAGCAGCCACCCTGCCATGAACACTGAAGCTTTCTTT. It codes for CASSHPAMNTEAFF. The J gene is TRBJ1-1, the V gene TRBV4-1, with unresolved D. This CDR3 has 14 residues. Trimming shortened V by 3 bases and J by 0 bases, and 8 bases separated the two germline ends. Germline V lookup: CDR1 MGHRA, CDR2 YSYEKL.

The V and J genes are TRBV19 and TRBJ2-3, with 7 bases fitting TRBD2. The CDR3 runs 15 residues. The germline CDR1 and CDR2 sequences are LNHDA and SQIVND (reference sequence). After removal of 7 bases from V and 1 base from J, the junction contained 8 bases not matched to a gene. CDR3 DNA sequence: TGTGCCAGTACCGATCCCCGGGGGGGCACAGATACGCAGTATTTT. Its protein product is CASTDPRGGTDTQYF.

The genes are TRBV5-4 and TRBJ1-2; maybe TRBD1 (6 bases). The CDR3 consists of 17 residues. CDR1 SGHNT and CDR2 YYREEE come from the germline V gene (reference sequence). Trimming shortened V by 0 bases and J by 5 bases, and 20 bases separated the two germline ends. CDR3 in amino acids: CASSLANYRDTGYGYTF. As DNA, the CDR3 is TGTGCCAGCAGCTTGGCCAACTATAGGGACACAGGGTATGGCTACACCTTC.

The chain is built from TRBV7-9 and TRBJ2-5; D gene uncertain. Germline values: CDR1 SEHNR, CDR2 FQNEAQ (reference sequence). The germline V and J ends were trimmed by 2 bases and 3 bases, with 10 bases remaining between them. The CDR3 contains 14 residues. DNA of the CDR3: TGTGCCAGCAGCTTACAGTTGGCGAAAGAGACCCAGTACTTC. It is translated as CASSLQLAKETQYF.

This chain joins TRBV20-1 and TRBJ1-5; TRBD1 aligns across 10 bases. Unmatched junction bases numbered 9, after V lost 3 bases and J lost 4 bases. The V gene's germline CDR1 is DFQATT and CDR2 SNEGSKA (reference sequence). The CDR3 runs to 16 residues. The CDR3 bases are TGCAGTGCTAGTACTCGTGGACAGGGGGGAAATCAGCCCCAGCATTTT. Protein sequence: CSASTRGQGGNQPQHF.

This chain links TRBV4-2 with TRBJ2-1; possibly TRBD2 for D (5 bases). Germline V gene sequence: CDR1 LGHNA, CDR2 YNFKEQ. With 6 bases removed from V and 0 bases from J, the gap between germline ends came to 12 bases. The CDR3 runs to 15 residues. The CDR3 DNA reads TGTGCCAGCAGGGACTTCAAGAGCTCCTACAATGAGCAGTTCTTC. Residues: CASRDFKSSYNEQFF.

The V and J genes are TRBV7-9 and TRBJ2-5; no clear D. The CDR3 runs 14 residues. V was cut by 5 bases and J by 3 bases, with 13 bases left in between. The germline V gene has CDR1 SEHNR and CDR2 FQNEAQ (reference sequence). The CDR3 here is CASSPPKAKETQYF. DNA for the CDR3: TGTGCCAGCAGCCCACCCAAGGCTAAAGAGACCCAGTACTTC.

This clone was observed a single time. CDR3 residues: CASSLGGTNQPQHF. CDR3 nucleotides: TGTGCCAGCAGCTTAGGGGGTACCAATCAGCCCCAGCATTTT. The chain has TRBV7-9 and TRBJ1-5; D uncertain. The ends were cut back, 1 base at V and 3 bases at J, with 7 bases in the middle. Germline V gene lookup returns CDR1 SEHNR and CDR2 FQNEAQ (reference sequence). This CDR3 contains 14 residues.

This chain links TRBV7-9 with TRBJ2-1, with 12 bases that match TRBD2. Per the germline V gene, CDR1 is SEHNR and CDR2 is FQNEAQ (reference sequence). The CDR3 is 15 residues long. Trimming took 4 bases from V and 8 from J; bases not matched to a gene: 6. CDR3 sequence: CASSSGLAGWHEQFF. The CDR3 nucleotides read TGTGCCAGCAGCTCCGGACTAGCGGGATGGCATGAGCAGTTCTTC.

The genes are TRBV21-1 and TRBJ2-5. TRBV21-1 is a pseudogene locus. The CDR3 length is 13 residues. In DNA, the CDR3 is TGTGCCAGCAGCCAAGCGGGTACAGAGACCCAGTACTTC. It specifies CASSQAGTETQYF.

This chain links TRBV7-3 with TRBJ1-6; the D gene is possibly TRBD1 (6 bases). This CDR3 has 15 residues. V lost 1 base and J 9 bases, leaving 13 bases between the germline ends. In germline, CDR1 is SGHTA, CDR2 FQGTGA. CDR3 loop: CASSLRGQGISPLHF. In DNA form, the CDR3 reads TGTGCCAGCAGCTTAAGGGGGCAGGGGATTTCACCCCTCCACTTT.

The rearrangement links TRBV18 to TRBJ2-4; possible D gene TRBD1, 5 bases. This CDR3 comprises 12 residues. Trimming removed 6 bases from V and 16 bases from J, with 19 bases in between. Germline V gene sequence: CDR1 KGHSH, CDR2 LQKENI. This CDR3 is CASSLHRSPYYF. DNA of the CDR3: TGTGCCAGCTCCCTCCACAGGAGCCCATACTACTTC.

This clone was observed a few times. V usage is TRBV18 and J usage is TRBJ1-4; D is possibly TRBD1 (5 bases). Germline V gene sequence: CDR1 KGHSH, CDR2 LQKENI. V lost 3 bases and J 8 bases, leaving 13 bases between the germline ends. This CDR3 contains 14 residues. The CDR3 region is CASSPGGGAEKLFF. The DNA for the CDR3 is TGTGCCAGCTCACCGGGTGGGGGTGCAGAAAAACTGTTTTTT.

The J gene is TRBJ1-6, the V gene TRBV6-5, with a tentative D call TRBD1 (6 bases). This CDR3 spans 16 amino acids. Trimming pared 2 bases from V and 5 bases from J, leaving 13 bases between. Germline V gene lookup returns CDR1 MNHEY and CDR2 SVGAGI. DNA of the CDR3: TGTGCCAGCAGTTACAGGCAAGGGGGGCATAATTCACCCCTCCACTTT. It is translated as CASSYRQGGHNSPLHF.

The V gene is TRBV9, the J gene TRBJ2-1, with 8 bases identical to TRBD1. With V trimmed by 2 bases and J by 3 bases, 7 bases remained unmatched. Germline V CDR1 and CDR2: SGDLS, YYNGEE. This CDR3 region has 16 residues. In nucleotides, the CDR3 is TGTGCCAGCAGCGTCGCAGGGGGCCATATCTACAATGAGCAGTTCTTC. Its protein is CASSVAGGHIYNEQFF.

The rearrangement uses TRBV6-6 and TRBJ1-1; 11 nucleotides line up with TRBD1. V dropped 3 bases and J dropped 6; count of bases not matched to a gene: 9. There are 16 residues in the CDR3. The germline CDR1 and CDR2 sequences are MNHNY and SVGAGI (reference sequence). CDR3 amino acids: CASSYGTGGSYAEAFF. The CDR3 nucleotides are TGTGCCAGCAGTTATGGGACAGGGGGTAGTTACGCTGAAGCTTTCTTT.

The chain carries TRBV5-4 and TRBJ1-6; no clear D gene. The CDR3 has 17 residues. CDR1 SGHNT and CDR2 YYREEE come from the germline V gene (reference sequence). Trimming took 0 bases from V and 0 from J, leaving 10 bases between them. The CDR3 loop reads CASSLGTPSSYNSPLHF. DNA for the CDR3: TGTGCCAGCAGCTTGGGGACCCCTAGCTCCTATAATTCACCCCTCCACTTT.